This T cell receptor (beta chain) originates from a study of control samples from healthy donors and cancer patients. Data came from immunoSEQ multiplex PCR; TCRdb stores just in-frame clones and leaves some out. The sample contains about 60,000 clones, roughly 86% of which appear only once. V was clipped by 5 bases and J by 4 bases, with 11 bases between them. CDR1 is SGHTA, CDR2 FQGNSA, per germline. This CDR3 region has 13 residues. This receptor was obtained from a man aged 45 to 65 in good health. Sequenced sample: blood. This chain uses TRBV7-2 with TRBJ2-5; D remains ambiguous. The CDR3 DNA sequence: TGTGCCAGCAGCCCGATCCTAGGAGAGACCCAGTACTTC. Residues: CASSPILGETQYF.